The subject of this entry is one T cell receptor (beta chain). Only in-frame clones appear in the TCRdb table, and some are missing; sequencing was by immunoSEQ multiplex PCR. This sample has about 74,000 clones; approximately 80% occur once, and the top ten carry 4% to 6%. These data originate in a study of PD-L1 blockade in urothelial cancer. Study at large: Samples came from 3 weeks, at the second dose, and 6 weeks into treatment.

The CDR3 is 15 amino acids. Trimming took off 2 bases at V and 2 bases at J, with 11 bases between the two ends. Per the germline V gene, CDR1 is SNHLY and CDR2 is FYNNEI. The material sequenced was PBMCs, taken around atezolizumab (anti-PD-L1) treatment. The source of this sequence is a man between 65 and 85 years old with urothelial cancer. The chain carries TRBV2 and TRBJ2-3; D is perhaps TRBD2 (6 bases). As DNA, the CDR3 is TGTGCCAGCAGTGAACCGCGGGGCTTCACAGATACGCAGTATTTT. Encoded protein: CASSEPRGFTDTQYF.